The clone carrying this TCR beta chain was picked up many times. Its antigen is not identified. Noted time point: newly diagnosed GD, antithyroid drugs for less than 3 months. RNA extracted from PBMCs served as the sequencing template. Recruitment took place at an endocrinology department in Xi'an, China. Arm-PCR of CDR3 regions and iRepertoire HTBI primers were the basis on which TCR beta libraries were built. One entry per CDR3 protein results from TCRdb running MiXCR on the multiplex PCR reads. The sample shows 550,000 to 700,000 distinct CDR3 sequences, roughly 15% of them seen only once. The entry originates in a study of regulatory T cells in long-lasting Graves disease. Study-level findings and limits: New patients shared roughly 960 public clonotypes, and persistent patients shared more, with 2,741.

Germline-derived CDR1 and CDR2 are MGHDK and SYGVNS. V was clipped by 6 bases and J by 5 bases; unmatched bases: 2. This CDR3 is 14 amino acids long. The same specimen was also included in a second study, on T cells in Graves' hyperthyroidism and ophthalmopathy.

This chain joins TRBV25-1 and TRBJ1-6, with TRBD1 identical over 9 bases. The specimen was peripheral blood mononuclear cells (PBMCs), collected at new diagnosis, from a patient treated with antithyroid drugs. This sequence originates from a man aged 18 to 29 with Graves disease. The CDR3 reads CASRRTGDNSPLHF. CDR3 coding DNA: TGTGCCAGCAGGAGGACAGGGGATAATTCACCCCTCCACTTT.